This record covers a single T cell receptor beta chain. The data derive from a study of blood T cell repertoires in COVID-19. In the source study's methods: Amplification from reference gene primers served as the basis for estimated nucleated cell counts. Clones were read by immunoSEQ multiplex PCR, and TCRdb kept only the in-frame ones, dropping some. V and J calls and clone size come straight from that table; D and trimming were deduced from the DNA. Found here are around 64,000 clones, 80% to 90% of them singletons; the top ten hold 1.5% to 2.5%. The CDR3 runs to 14 residues. Germline CDR1 reads SNHLY; CDR2 reads FYNNEI. With 6 bases removed from V and 0 bases from J, the gap between germline ends came to 9 bases.

Sequenced sample: peripheral blood. The chain employs TRBV2 and TRBJ1-5; D possibly corresponds to TRBD1 (5 bases). This TCR was recovered from a man between 25 and 39 years old with acute or convalescent COVID-19. The CDR3 is CASSREGSNQPQHF. Written as DNA, the CDR3 is TGTGCCAGCAGCAGGGAGGGTAGCAATCAGCCCCAGCATTTT.